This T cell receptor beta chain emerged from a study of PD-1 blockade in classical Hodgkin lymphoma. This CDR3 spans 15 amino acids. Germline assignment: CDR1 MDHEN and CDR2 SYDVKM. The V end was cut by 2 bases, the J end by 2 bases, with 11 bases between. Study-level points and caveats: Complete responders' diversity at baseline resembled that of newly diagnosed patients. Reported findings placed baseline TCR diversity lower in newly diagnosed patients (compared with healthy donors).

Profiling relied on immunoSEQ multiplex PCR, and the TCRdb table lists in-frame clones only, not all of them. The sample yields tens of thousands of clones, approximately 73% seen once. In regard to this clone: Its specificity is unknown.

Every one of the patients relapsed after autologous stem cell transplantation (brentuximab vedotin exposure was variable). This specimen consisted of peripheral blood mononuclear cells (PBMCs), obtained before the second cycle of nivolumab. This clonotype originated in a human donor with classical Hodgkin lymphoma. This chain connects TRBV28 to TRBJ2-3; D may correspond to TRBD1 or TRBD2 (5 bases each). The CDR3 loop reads CASSLGGQVTDTQYF. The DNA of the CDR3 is TGTGCCAGCAGTTTAGGGGGTCAGGTCACAGATACGCAGTATTTT.